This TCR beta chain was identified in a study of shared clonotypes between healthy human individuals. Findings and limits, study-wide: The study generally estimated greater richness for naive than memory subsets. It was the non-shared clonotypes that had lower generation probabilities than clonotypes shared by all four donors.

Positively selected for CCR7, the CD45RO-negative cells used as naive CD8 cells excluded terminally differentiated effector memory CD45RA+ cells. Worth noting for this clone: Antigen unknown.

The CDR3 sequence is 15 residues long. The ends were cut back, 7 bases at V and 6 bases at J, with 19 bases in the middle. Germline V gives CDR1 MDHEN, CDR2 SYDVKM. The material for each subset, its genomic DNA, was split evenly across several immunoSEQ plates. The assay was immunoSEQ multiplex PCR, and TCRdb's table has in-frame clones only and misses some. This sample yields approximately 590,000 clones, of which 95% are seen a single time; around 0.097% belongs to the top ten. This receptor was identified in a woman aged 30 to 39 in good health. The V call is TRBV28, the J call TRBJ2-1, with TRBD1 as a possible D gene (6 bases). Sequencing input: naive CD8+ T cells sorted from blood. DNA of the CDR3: TGTGCCAGCAAAAACACAGGGCGTTCGAGCAATGAGCAGTTCTTC. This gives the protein CASKNTGRSSNEQFF.